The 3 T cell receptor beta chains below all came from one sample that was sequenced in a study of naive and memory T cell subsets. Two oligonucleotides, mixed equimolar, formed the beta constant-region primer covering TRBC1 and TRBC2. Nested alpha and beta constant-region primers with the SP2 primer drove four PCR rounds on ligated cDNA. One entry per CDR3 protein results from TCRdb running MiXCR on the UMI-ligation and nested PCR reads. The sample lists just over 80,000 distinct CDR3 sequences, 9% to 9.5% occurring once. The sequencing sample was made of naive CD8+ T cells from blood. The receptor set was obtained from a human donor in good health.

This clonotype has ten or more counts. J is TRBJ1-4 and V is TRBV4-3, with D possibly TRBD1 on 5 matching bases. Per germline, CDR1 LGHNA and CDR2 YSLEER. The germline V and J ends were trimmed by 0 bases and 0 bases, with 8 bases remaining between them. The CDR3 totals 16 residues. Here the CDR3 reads CASSQDRAATNEKLFF. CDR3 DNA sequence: TGCGCCAGCAGCCAAGACAGGGCGGCAACTAATGAAAAACTGTTTTTT.

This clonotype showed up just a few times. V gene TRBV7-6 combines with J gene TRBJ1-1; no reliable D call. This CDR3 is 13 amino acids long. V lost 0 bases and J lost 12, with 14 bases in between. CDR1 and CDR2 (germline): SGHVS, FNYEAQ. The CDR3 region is CASSLALGEETFF. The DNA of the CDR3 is TGTGCCAGCAGCTTAGCGCTCGGTGAAGAAACTTTCTTT.

Here the CDR3 reads CASSSGQEESPLHF. The CDR3 DNA follows: TGTGCCAGCAGCTCAGGACAGGAAGAGTCACCCCTCCACTTT. This chain joins TRBV5-4 and TRBJ1-6, with TRBD1 matching 7 bases. Losses at the gene ends were 3 bases for V and 10 bases for J; bases not matched to a gene: 7. This CDR3 contains 14 residues. Per germline, CDR1 SGHNT and CDR2 YYREEE (reference sequence).